Given below is one TCR beta chain in context. This clonotype occurred a few times. It has no known antigen specificity. No qualities accompany the bases; no much larger clone lies one base away. Reading the germline V gene gives CDR1 LGHNA and CDR2 YSLEER. Including cysteine and phenylalanine, the CDR3 has 15 amino acids. Left in the record is the CDR3 DNA by itself, 45 bases read in frame from the first base. The V end loses 1 base and the J end loses 0 bases, and a stretch of 7 bases separates them. Library generation was performed with RT-PCR. Reads for this sample came from a NextSeq 550. TCRdb reprocessing: public reads trimmed at Q25 with fastp, clones called with MiXCR, in-frame beta chains kept. Rows merge per CDR3 protein into single entries with the most common DNA and genes. The sample table holds fewer than 200,000 distinct CDR3 sequences, of which over 25% were seen once. The top ten clones comprise around 3.3% of the sample.

These data belong to a study of patients and donors after allogeneic stem cell transplantation (dated by TCRdb to about 2020). The origin of this receptor is a human donor who was either an allogeneic HSCT recipient or a stem cell or donor lymphocyte infusion donor (not recorded which). It is not recorded whose cells these are; they may come from a transplant donor. The chain joins TRBV4-3 to TRBJ1-3; the best D guess is TRBD1, with 5 bases matching. Sequencing used blood, either unsorted or a sorted T cell fraction (not recorded which). The DNA sequence follows: TGCGCCAGCAGCCAAGCCGGGGGCTCTGGAAACACCATATATTTT. This translates into CASSQAGGSGNTIYF.